Listed below are T cell receptor beta chains from one sample, sequenced in a study of blood T cell repertoires in COVID-19. Assay: immunoSEQ multiplex PCR; the TCRdb copy retains only in-frame clones and omits some. The repertoire includes 45,000 to 70,000 clones, roughly 87% of them detected once, and approximately 20% sits in the top ten. Sample: peripheral blood. These receptors all stem from a woman of 80 years or more with COVID-19, enrolled during active disease. CDR3s include the opening cysteine and the closing phenylalanine or tryptophan. Fields, in order: V gene, CDR3 protein.

v_call: TRBV24-1
cdr3_aa: CATSEAGTQPQHF

v_call: TRBV3-1/TRBV3-2
cdr3_aa: CASSLTDRVEAFF

v_call: TRBV3-1/TRBV3-2
cdr3_aa: CASSPSSPRTQYF

v_call: TRBV5-1
cdr3_aa: CASSLAGIGISYEQYF

v_call: TRBV6-6
cdr3_aa: CASTLDRGGNQPQHF

v_call: TRBV19
cdr3_aa: CASGRGRGEQYF

v_call: TRBV6-4
cdr3_aa: CASRKGTGGSHNEQFF

v_call: TRBV13
cdr3_aa: CASSLVQGVETQYF

v_call: TRBV5-1
cdr3_aa: CASSSPGGGNTEAFF

v_call: TRBV29-1
cdr3_aa: CSVIEGRTEAFF

v_call: TRBV3-1/TRBV3-2
cdr3_aa: CASSQVWTDTGELFF

v_call: TRBV30
cdr3_aa: CAWSLFSGTGVYEQYF

v_call: TRBV11-2
cdr3_aa: CASSLLRGQRTYEQYF

v_call: TRBV10-3
cdr3_aa: CAISDYLTDYYEQYF

v_call: TRBV7-2
cdr3_aa: CASSPSDRGYQPQHF

v_call: TRBV6-1
cdr3_aa: CASSEVSGPQHF

v_call: TRBV18
cdr3_aa: CASSRDRGNIQYF

v_call: TRBV5-1
cdr3_aa: CASSLGASVMETQYF

v_call: TRBV7-6
cdr3_aa: CASSFSGGEAFF

v_call: TRBV9
cdr3_aa: CASSAEGVAGNTIYF

v_call: TRBV6-6
cdr3_aa: CASRTTGNSNQPQHF

v_call: TRBV7-8
cdr3_aa: CASSLLSGTTLQETQYF

v_call: TRBV5-8
cdr3_aa: CASSQTGTASTDTQYF

v_call: TRBV3-1/TRBV3-2
cdr3_aa: CASRTGRASTDTQYF

v_call: TRBV19
cdr3_aa: CASKDQSRVGNEKLFF

v_call: TRBV6-4
cdr3_aa: CASSDYRGVSSPLHF

v_call: TRBV3-1/TRBV3-2
cdr3_aa: CASRPGTGFVEKLFF

v_call: TRBV6-5
cdr3_aa: CASSQGAAYEQYF

v_call: TRBV5-8
cdr3_aa: CASSRKRASSYEQYF

v_call: TRBV15
cdr3_aa: CATSRGLAATTDTQYF

v_call: TRBV6-5
cdr3_aa: CASIKSPGEQYF

v_call: TRBV19
cdr3_aa: CASTGGSNQPQHF

v_call: TRBV18
cdr3_aa: CASSARGGDTEAFF

v_call: TRBV5-1
cdr3_aa: CASSLQADGELFF

v_call: TRBV7-9
cdr3_aa: CASSPSGTGGYEQYF

v_call: TRBV2
cdr3_aa: CASKTGGQGETQYF

v_call: TRBV27
cdr3_aa: CASSWAGRYNEQFF

v_call: TRBV19
cdr3_aa: CASSPRTGGKTEAFF

v_call: TRBV20-1
cdr3_aa: CSASYSQGPGNTIYF

v_call: TRBV5-8
cdr3_aa: CASSRRGGYEQYF

v_call: TRBV7-3
cdr3_aa: CASSLAGGETQYF

v_call: TRBV6-5
cdr3_aa: CASSPWGHNSPLHF

v_call: TRBV4-1
cdr3_aa: CASLGRGTEAFF